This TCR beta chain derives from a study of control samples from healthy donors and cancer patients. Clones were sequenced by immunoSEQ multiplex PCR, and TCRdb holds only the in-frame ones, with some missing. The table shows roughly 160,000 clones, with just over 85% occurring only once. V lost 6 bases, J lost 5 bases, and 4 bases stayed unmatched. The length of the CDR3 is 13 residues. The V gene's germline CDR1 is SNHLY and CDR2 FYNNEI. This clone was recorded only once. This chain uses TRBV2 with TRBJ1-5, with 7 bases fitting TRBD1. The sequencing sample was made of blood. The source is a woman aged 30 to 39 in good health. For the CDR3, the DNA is TGTGCCAGCAGACAGGGGCGGGATCAGCCCCAGCATTTT. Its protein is CASRQGRDQPQHF. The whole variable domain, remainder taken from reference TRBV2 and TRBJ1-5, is EPEVTQTPSHQVTQMGQEVILRCVPISNHLYFYWYRQILGQKVEFLVSFYNNEISEKSEIFDDQFSVERPDGSNFTLKIRSTKLEDSAMYFCASRQGRDQPQHFGDGTRLSIL.